This entry lists 2 T cell receptor beta chains sequenced from one sample in a study of T cells in Graves' hyperthyroidism and ophthalmopathy. There were TCR beta CDR3 regions amplified from RNA transcripts. Initially, a first-round RT-PCR of the TCR CDR3 employed the HTBI primer set. TCRdb processed the multiplex PCR reads anew with MiXCR; each CDR3 protein has one entry. The sample has more than 500,000 distinct CDR3 sequences, about 15% seen once. Sequenced material: blood. The receptors originated from a woman aged 40 to 50 with Graves' hyperthyroidism.

There are many counts of this clonotype. The chain carries TRBV5-1 and TRBJ2-5, with TRBD1 identical over 10 bases. V trimming: 0 bases; J trimming: 5 bases; junction bases outside the gene matches: 4. CDR1 SGHRS and CDR2 YFSETQ come from the germline V gene. The CDR3 totals 15 residues. CDR3 region: CASSLDGTGDETQYF. CDR3 DNA: TGCGCCAGCAGCTTGGATGGGACAGGGGATGAGACCCAGTACTTC.

This clonotype was detected ten times or more. J is TRBJ2-3 and V is TRBV6-5; 8 bases line up with TRBD2. V gave up 0 bases and J gave up 7 bases; unmatched junction bases: 18. This CDR3 has 19 amino acids. The V gene's germline CDR1 is MNHEY and CDR2 SVGAGI. The CDR3, as DNA: TGTGCCAGCAGTTACTCGCCTCTACCAACAGCGGGAGCCACCAATACGCAGTATTTT. It specifies CASSYSPLPTAGATNTQYF.